The 21 T cell receptor beta chains presented below share a single source sample, sequenced in a study of blood T cell repertoires in COVID-19. Libraries were prepared by immunoSEQ multiplex PCR; TCRdb keeps only in-frame clonotypes and omits some of them. This table has more than 110,000 clones, approximately 78% appearing once. Sequencing was done on a sample of PBMCs or T cells enriched from blood (not recorded which). All receptors derive from a woman aged 45-59 years who had recovered from COVID-19.

The chain has TRBV7-3 and TRBJ2-1; 9 nucleotides align to TRBD1. V lost 4 bases to trimming and J lost 7 bases; unmatched junction nucleotides: 2. CDR3 length: 13 amino acids. The germline CDR1 and CDR2 sequences are SGHTA and FQGTGA. The DNA of the CDR3 is TGTGCCAGCAGCTCGACAGGGGGGAATGAGCAGTTCTTC. This sequence encodes CASSSTGGNEQFF.

This clone occurred once. The V call is TRBV19, the J call TRBJ1-1; D perhaps matches TRBD1 (5 bases). Germline V gene data show CDR1 as LNHDA and CDR2 as SQIVND (reference sequence). With 3 bases removed from V and 6 bases from J, the gap between germline ends came to 11 bases. The CDR3 runs 13 residues. CDR3 sequence (DNA): TGTGCCAGTAGTATTATGCGGGGGGCTGAAGCTTTCTTT. It codes for CASSIMRGAEAFF.

This clone has a handful of counts. This sequence joins TRBV6-1 and TRBJ1-2; possibly TRBD1 for D (5 bases). Germline V gene data show CDR1 as MNHNS and CDR2 as SASEGT. CDR3 size: 12 residues. The V gene lost 2 bases and the J gene lost 6 bases, with 7 bases spanning the gap. The CDR3 loop reads CASSEMDNGYTF. In DNA, the CDR3 is TGTGCCAGCAGTGAAATGGACAATGGCTACACCTTC.

The CDR3 DNA reads as TGTGCCAGCGGGGACTTGGTTGGGGTGTTCTATGGCTACACCTTC. Translated: CASGDLVGVFYGYTF. The chain couples TRBV5-4 to TRBJ1-2, with D possibly TRBD1 on 5 matching bases. Trimming shortened V by 7 bases and J by 4 bases, and 20 bases separated the two germline ends. CDR3 length: 15 residues. From germline, CDR1 is SGHNT and CDR2 YYREEE (reference sequence). Variable domain in full (rest from reference TRBV5-4 and TRBJ1-2): ETGVTQSPTHLIKTRGQQVTLRCSSQSGHNTVSWYQQALGQGPQFIFQYYREEENGRGNFPPRFSGLQFPNYSSELNVNALELDDSALYLCASGDLVGVFYGYTFGSGTRLTVV.

This chain connects TRBV11-2 to TRBJ1-2; possibly TRBD1 for D (6 bases). The length of the CDR3 is 16 residues. Germline CDR1 reads SGHAT; CDR2 reads FQNNGV. Trimming took off 5 bases at V and 2 bases at J, with 18 bases between the two ends. The CDR3: CASSPMRSQGNYGYTF. The CDR3 nucleotides read TGTGCCAGCAGCCCAATGCGGTCTCAGGGGAACTATGGCTACACCTTC.

The chain carries TRBV15 and TRBJ1-4; D may be TRBD1 (5 bases). Deletions cut 0 bases from V and 8 bases from J, with 16 bases between. Looked up from germline, CDR1 is LNHNV and CDR2 is YYDKDF (reference sequence). This CDR3 comprises 16 residues. Here the CDR3 DNA reads TGTGCCACCAGCAGAGATCTCCAGGGTCTAGGGGAAAAACTGTTTTTT. Amino acid sequence: CATSRDLQGLGEKLFF.

There are a few counts of this clone. Other DNA variants within this sample encode the same CDR3. The chain recombines TRBV28 with TRBJ2-2; D uncertain. CDR1 is MDHEN and CDR2 is SYDVKM in the germline V gene. This CDR3 comprises 13 residues. The V and J ends lost 3 bases and 5 bases respectively, with 7 bases between them. CDR3 region: CASSFPGTGELFF. DNA for the CDR3: TGTGCCAGCAGTTTCCCGGGTACCGGGGAGCTGTTTTTT.

The J gene is TRBJ2-3, the V gene TRBV24-1; 7 nucleotides line up with TRBD2. J gave up 0 bases and V 5 bases, and 7 bases lay outside the gene matches. CDR3 length: 16 amino acids. The germline V gene encodes CDR1 KGHDR and CDR2 SFDVKD. The CDR3 sequence: CATSVPSSGSTDTQYF. The CDR3 DNA reads as TGTGCCACCAGTGTTCCCTCTAGCGGTAGCACAGATACGCAGTATTTT.

In its sample, this clone was seen once. The gene calls are TRBV19 and TRBJ1-5; D gene uncertain. This CDR3 is built from 12 residues. The V gene's germline CDR1 is LNHDA and CDR2 SQIVND (reference sequence). Trimming took 5 bases from V and 4 from J, leaving 6 bases between them. In DNA, the CDR3 is TGTGCCAGTAGTGCCGCGAATCAGCCCCAGCATTTT. Translating gives CASSAANQPQHF.

This clone occurred once. The chain has TRBV5-1 and TRBJ2-7; a weak D match, TRBD2 (6 bases). The CDR3 sequence is 15 residues long. Germline CDR1 and CDR2: SGHRS and YFSETQ. The V end was cut by 2 bases, the J end by 4 bases, with 16 bases between. The CDR3 coding sequence is TGCGCCAGCAGCTTTGCACCGGGACTCGCTTACGAGCAGTACGTC. Its translation: CASSFAPGLAYEQYV.

The V and J genes are TRBV5-6 and TRBJ2-7, with D perhaps matching TRBD2 (6 bases). V lost 6 bases, J lost 0 bases, and 16 bases lay in between. Germline lookup yields CDR1 SGHDT and CDR2 YYEEEE. This CDR3 is built from 15 residues. The CDR3 sequence: CASNGGRSLSYEQYV. The CDR3 bases are TGTGCCAGCAACGGGGGTAGAAGTCTCTCCTACGAGCAGTACGTC.

J is TRBJ2-2 and V is TRBV6-1, with TRBD2 matching 14 bases. The germline CDR1 and CDR2 sequences are MNHNS and SASEGT. The CDR3 totals 19 residues. J gave up 1 base and V 0 bases, and 4 bases lay outside the gene matches. The CDR3 DNA sequence: TGTGCCAGCAGTGAAGCGTTGGGACTAGCGGGAGAGAACACCGGGGAGCTGTTTTTT. Protein: CASSEALGLAGENTGELFF.

V gene TRBV28 combines with J gene TRBJ2-5; TRBD1 agrees at 8 bases. Germline CDR1 and CDR2: MDHEN and SYDVKM. This CDR3 region has 14 residues. V lost 6 bases to trimming and J lost 5 bases; unmatched junction nucleotides: 8. The CDR3 DNA reads TGTGCCAGCAGCTCCGGACAGGGTACCGAGACCCAGTACTTC. Residues: CASSSGQGTETQYF. Full variable domain (remainder filled in from reference TRBV28 and TRBJ2-5): DVKVTQSSRYLVKRTGEKVFLECVQDMDHENMFWYRQDPGLGLRLIYFSYDVKMKEKGDIPEGYSVSREKKERFSLILESASTNQTSMYLCASSSGQGTETQYFGPGTRLLVL.

This clone appeared a few times. The V gene is TRBV5-1, the J gene TRBJ2-2; possibly TRBD2 for D (6 bases). The V gene's germline CDR1 is SGHRS and CDR2 YFSETQ. The ends were cut back, 9 bases at V and 1 base at J, with 10 bases in the middle. The CDR3 extends over 13 amino acids. The CDR3 loop reads CAIRRGNTGELFF. DNA of the CDR3: TGCGCCATTCGGAGGGGGAACACCGGGGAGCTGTTTTTT. Combining the CDR3 with reference TRBV5-1 and TRBJ2-2 gives the whole variable domain KAGVTQTPRYLIKTRGQQVTLSCSPISGHRSVSWYQQTPGQGLQFLFEYFSETQRNKGNFPGRFSGRQFSNSRSEMNVSTLELGDSALYLCAIRRGNTGELFFGEGSRLTVL.

This chain connects TRBV7-9 to TRBJ1-2; D is perhaps TRBD1 (5 bases). The CDR3 totals 13 residues. V lost 10 bases, J lost 4 bases, and 16 bases lay in between. Looked up from germline, CDR1 is SEHNR and CDR2 is FQNEAQ (reference sequence). CDR3 sequence reads: CATLSPGVYGYTF. For the CDR3, the DNA is TGTGCCACCCTCTCCCCGGGGGTCTATGGCTACACCTTC.

J is TRBJ1-2 and V is TRBV28, with 8 bases matching TRBD1. The CDR3 runs 14 residues. V was clipped by 4 bases and J by 7 bases; unmatched bases: 8. Germline CDR1 is MDHEN and CDR2 is SYDVKM. CDR3 DNA: TGTGCCAGCAGTTCCCCAGGGGGCTCGGTTGGCTACACCTTC. Encoded protein: CASSSPGGSVGYTF.

The chain recombines TRBV12-3 or TRBV12-4 with TRBJ2-4, with 9 bases fitting TRBD1. The CDR3 consists of 13 residues. After removal of 5 bases from V and 8 bases from J, the junction contained 4 bases not matched to a gene. The CDR3 here is CASSDRGMDIQYF. The CDR3 DNA follows: TGTGCCAGCAGTGACAGGGGGATGGACATTCAGTACTTC.

Note on this clone: Different DNA sequences within this sample yield the same CDR3. The chain combines TRBV5-1 with TRBJ1-2, with 7 bases identical to TRBD1. V was clipped by 4 bases and J by 7 bases; unmatched bases: 13. Germline lookup yields CDR1 SGHRS and CDR2 YFSETQ. This CDR3 region has 15 residues. The DNA for the CDR3 is TGCGCCAGCAGCCCACGGGACAGTGGAGCTGCTGGCTACACCTTC. Residues: CASSPRDSGAAGYTF.

CDR3 residues: CASSSYRGRRDTQYF. The CDR3, as DNA: TGTGCCAGCAGTTCGTACAGGGGACGCCGAGATACGCAGTATTTT. The gene calls are TRBV27 and TRBJ2-3, with 7 bases aligning to TRBD1. The CDR3 is 15 residues long. J lost 5 bases, V lost 4 bases, and 9 bases had no gene match. Germline assignment: CDR1 MNHEY and CDR2 SMNVEV (reference sequence).

The chain has TRBV7-9 and TRBJ1-5; TRBD1 agrees at 8 bases. V lost 1 base and J lost 6; bases outside the gene matches: 5. CDR1 SEHNR and CDR2 FQNEAQ come from the germline V gene (reference sequence). CDR3 length: 15 residues. CDR3 residues: CASSLGQGHPQPQHF. In DNA form, the CDR3 reads TGTGCCAGCAGCTTAGGACAGGGGCACCCTCAGCCCCAGCATTTT.

This clone was seen only a few times. J is TRBJ1-1 and V is TRBV2; 8 positions match TRBD1. After removal of 7 bases from V and 4 bases from J, the junction contained 8 bases not matched to a gene. The CDR3 totals 14 residues. Germline V CDR1 and CDR2: SNHLY, FYNNEI. The CDR3 nucleotides are TGTGCCAGCATCCTACAGGGGGTGGGCACTGAAGCTTTCTTT. It codes for CASILQGVGTEAFF.